This T cell receptor beta chain comes out of a study of cytomegalovirus exposure and HLA in healthy donors. The PCR contained 60 Vbeta and 13 Jbeta primers. TCRdb's copy holds only in-frame clones and misses some; the assay was immunoSEQ multiplex PCR. This sample's table has more than 95,000 clones. Germline CDR1 SGDLS, CDR2 YYNGEE. The CDR3 sequence is 12 residues long. With 7 bases clipped from V and 4 bases from J, the junction kept 4 bases outside the gene matches. The clonotype comes from a man between 35 and 55 years old in good health and CMV-seronegative. The chain is built from TRBV9 and TRBJ1-2, with 7 bases identical to TRBD1. The sequencing sample was made of PBMCs. CDR3 in DNA: TGTGCCAGCGGACAGGTCGGCTATGGCTACACCTTC. It is translated as CASGQVGYGYTF. Drawing the rest from reference TRBV9 and TRBJ1-2, the complete variable domain is DSGVTQTPKHLITATGQRVTLRCSPRSGDLSVYWYQQSLDQGLQFLIQYYNGEERAKGNILERFSAQQFPDLHSELNLSSLELGDSALYFCASGQVGYGYTFGSGTRLTVV.